Reported below is one TCR beta chain. The CDR3 has 20 residues. V lost 3 bases, J lost 1 base, and 13 bases stayed unmatched. The germline CDR1 and CDR2 sequences are SGHDN and FVKESK. This entry belongs to a study of cytomegalovirus exposure and HLA in healthy donors. Study-wide background: The roughly 120 validation repertoires, a later analysis reported, used the same platform as the approximately 670 first-cohort repertoires.

Profiled with immunoSEQ multiplex PCR; TCRdb holds only in-frame clones, not every one. Here the sample spans 75,000 to 85,000 clones, approximately 91% being singletons. V is TRBV14 and J is TRBJ2-3; TRBD2 aligns across 13 bases. The TCR was taken from a man aged 25 to 45 in good health and CMV-seronegative. The sequencing input was PBMCs. This CDR3 reads CASSQKGGGTSGVGTDTQYF. In DNA, the CDR3 is TGTGCCAGCAGCCAGAAAGGCGGCGGGACTAGCGGGGTCGGCACAGATACGCAGTATTTT.